This passage covers 14 T cell receptor beta chains from one sample sequenced in a study of prognosis after radiotherapy for stage I lung cancer. Two-round multiplex PCR on genomic DNA was the method by which TCR beta CDR3 was amplified. First-round PCR employed TRBV- and TRBJ-specific primers for each gene. TCRdb ran MiXCR on the multiplex PCR reads and lists one entry per CDR3 protein. The data show 20,000 to 30,000 distinct CDR3 sequences, 25% to 30% seen once. The sequences come from PBMCs, collected before or after stereotactic body radiation therapy (not recorded which). The receptors originated from a donor aged 50 or older with non-small cell lung cancer.

The chain couples TRBV7-3 to TRBJ2-2; 8 bases are shared with TRBD2. The germline CDR1 and CDR2 sequences are SGHTA and FQGTGA. V trimming: 0 bases; J trimming: 3 bases; junction bases outside the gene matches: 3. CDR3 length: 16 amino acids. The CDR3 sequence is CASSLTPGLDTGELFF. The CDR3 nucleotides read TGTGCCAGCAGCTTAACCCCGGGACTAGACACCGGGGAGCTGTTTTTT.

The table lists this clonotype with many counts. This sequence joins TRBV2 and TRBJ2-5; tentatively, D is TRBD1 (6 bases). The length of the CDR3 is 14 residues. Per germline, CDR1 SNHLY and CDR2 FYNNEI. The V gene lost 8 bases and the J gene lost 2 bases, with 15 bases spanning the gap. CDR3: CASRYRTDQETQYF. CDR3 DNA sequence: TGTGCCAGCCGTTATCGGACAGATCAAGAGACCCAGTACTTC.

At least ten counts were recorded for this clonotype. The genes are TRBV20-1 and TRBJ2-5, with D hard to call. The ends were cut back, 1 base at V and 6 bases at J, with 15 bases in the middle. The CDR3 sequence is 14 residues long. Germline V gene lookup returns CDR1 DFQATT and CDR2 SNEGSKA (reference sequence). The CDR3: CSARASRAGKTQYF. In DNA, the CDR3 is TGCAGTGCTAGAGCCTCAAGGGCTGGGAAGACCCAGTACTTC.

This clonotype was found many times. The V call is TRBV11-2, the J call TRBJ2-1, with 8 positions matching TRBD2. The CDR3 contains 16 residues. V gave up 3 bases and J gave up 2 bases; unmatched junction bases: 6. The germline V gene encodes CDR1 SGHAT and CDR2 FQNNGV. CDR3 region: CASSLEPGLAYNEQFF. The CDR3, as DNA: TGTGCCAGCAGCTTGGAACCGGGACTAGCCTACAATGAGCAGTTCTTC. Together with reference TRBV11-2 and TRBJ2-1, the CDR3 gives the full variable domain: EAGVAQSPRYKIIEKRQSVAFWCNPISGHATLYWYQQILGQGPKLLIQFQNNGVVDDSQLPKDRFSAERLKGVDSTLKIQPAKLEDSAVYLCASSLEPGLAYNEQFFGPGTRLTVL.

This clonotype was counted at least ten times. The chain has TRBV5-4 and TRBJ2-7; D could derive from TRBD1 or TRBD2 (6 bases each). The CDR3 is made up of 13 amino acids. CDR1 and CDR2 (germline): SGHNT, YYREEE (reference sequence). V was clipped by 2 bases and J by 4 bases, with 10 bases between them. CDR3 sequence reads: CASSLGGLYEQYF. The DNA for the CDR3 is TGTGCCAGCAGCTTAGGGGGGTTGTACGAGCAGTACTTC.

Sample share makes this clonotype medium-sized. The chain couples TRBV28 to TRBJ1-3, with no clear D. The CDR3 runs to 13 residues. Germline values: CDR1 MDHEN, CDR2 SYDVKM. V dropped 10 bases and J dropped 0 bases, with 10 bases sitting between them. The CDR3 DNA reads TGTGCCACGAGGGATCACTCTGGAAACACCATATATTTT. This sequence encodes CATRDHSGNTIYF.

This clonotype was recorded many times. V gene TRBV9 combines with J gene TRBJ1-3, with D maybe TRBD1 (5 bases). Germline assignment: CDR1 SGDLS and CDR2 YYNGEE. CDR3 length: 17 residues. Between the trimmed V and J ends, which lost 0 bases and 0 bases, there was a span of 13 bases. The CDR3 region has the DNA TGTGCCAGCAGCGTAGGCCGGACGGGGGGCTCTGGAAACACCATATATTTT. This translates into CASSVGRTGGSGNTIYF. The variable domain in full, completed from reference TRBV9 and TRBJ1-3, reads DSGVTQTPKHLITATGQRVTLRCSPRSGDLSVYWYQQSLDQGLQFLIQYYNGEERAKGNILERFSAQQFPDLHSELNLSSLELGDSALYFCASSVGRTGGSGNTIYFGEGSWLTVV.

This clonotype was seen at least ten times. This chain's CDR3 is CASKTTSASTDTQYF. DNA of the CDR3: TGTGCCAGCAAGACGACTAGCGCTAGCACAGATACGCAGTATTTT. The chain joins TRBV6-1 to TRBJ2-3; 8 nucleotides agree with TRBD2. Germline lookup yields CDR1 MNHNS and CDR2 SASEGT. The ends lost 7 bases at V and 0 bases at J; junction bases unmatched: 6. The CDR3 contains 15 residues.

The count of this clonotype is one. A much larger clonotype is one base distant, so this may be a read error. The chain joins TRBV10-2 to TRBJ2-5; D might be TRBD2 (6 bases). This CDR3 has 12 residues. CDR1 WSHSY and CDR2 SAAADI come from the germline V gene. Trimming took 2 bases from V and 5 from J, leaving 6 bases between them. The CDR3 nucleotides are TGCGCCAGCAGTGAGCGGGGGGAGACCCAGTACTTC. Translating gives CASSERGETQYF.

This clonotype was detected ten times or more. The V and J genes are TRBV30 and TRBJ2-7; possibly TRBD2 for D (6 bases). Germline V gene data show CDR1 as GTSNPN and CDR2 as SVGIG (reference sequence). The CDR3 extends over 15 amino acids. Trimming left V 4 bases short and J 2 bases short, with 18 bases between. The CDR3 region is CAWNLGLSVTYEQYF. In DNA form, the CDR3 reads TGTGCCTGGAATTTGGGACTGAGCGTAACCTACGAGCAGTACTTC.

The chain is built from TRBV2 and TRBJ1-5; 7 positions match TRBD1. CDR1 SNHLY and CDR2 FYNNEI come from the germline V gene. This CDR3 contains 13 residues. With V trimmed by 7 bases and J by 5 bases, 5 bases remained unmatched. Here the CDR3 reads CASNTGVDQPQHF. In DNA form, the CDR3 reads TGTGCCAGCAACACAGGGGTCGATCAGCCCCAGCATTTT.

This clonotype came up many times. The chain joins TRBV11-2 to TRBJ1-5; D is ambiguous. Germline V gene sequence: CDR1 SGHAT, CDR2 FQNNGV. The germline V and J ends were trimmed by 1 base and 6 bases, with 7 bases remaining between them. The CDR3 is 13 amino acids. CDR3 DNA sequence: TGTGCCAGCAGCTTAGGAGAGGGTCAGCCCCAGCATTTT. This gives the protein CASSLGEGQPQHF.

This clonotype was recorded at least ten times. This rearrangement joins TRBV2 to TRBJ1-2; 9 bases are a match to TRBD1. CDR1 and CDR2 (germline): SNHLY, FYNNEI. This CDR3 spans 14 amino acids. The trim removed 7 bases at V and 6 bases at J, leaving 9 bases unmatched. The CDR3 spells CASIRTGEGDGYTF. CDR3 DNA sequence: TGTGCCAGCATCCGGACAGGGGAAGGAGATGGCTACACCTTC.

In DNA form, the CDR3 reads TGTGCCAGCAGCTTAGATCCGGGTGAGCCCCAGCATTTT. Encoded protein: CASSLDPGEPQHF. The V and J genes are TRBV11-2 and TRBJ1-5; D uncertain. The CDR3 sequence is 13 residues long. Trimming pared 0 bases from V and 8 bases from J, leaving 8 bases between. CDR1 SGHAT and CDR2 FQNNGV come from the germline V gene.